This T cell receptor beta chain comes out of a study of post-analysis software for immune sequencing data. Unique molecular identifiers featured in each of the TCR beta cDNA libraries. Each batch of 1 to 10 million T cells produced roughly 0.5 million cDNA molecules. One entry per CDR3 protein results from TCRdb running MiXCR on the PCR reads. The table lists 450,000 to 650,000 distinct CDR3 sequences, around 40% of them singletons. Comments on this clonotype: Its antigen is still unknown.

The study's findings and limits: Controls had lower frequencies than patients of a handful of TRBV segments, which included TRBV5-6, TRBV5-1 and TRBV20-1.

V gave up 2 bases and J gave up 0 bases, with 14 bases separating them. Germline loops: CDR1 LGHNA, CDR2 YNFKEQ. This CDR3 is built from 17 residues. The sample consisted of blood. V gene TRBV4-2 combines with J gene TRBJ2-1; D gene unclear. This clonotype originated in a girl between 10 and 17 years old with multiple sclerosis. The CDR3 bases are TGTGCCAGCAGCCAATCCAGTTCGCGGCTCTCCTACAATGAGCAGTTCTTC. Protein: CASSQSSSRLSYNEQFF.